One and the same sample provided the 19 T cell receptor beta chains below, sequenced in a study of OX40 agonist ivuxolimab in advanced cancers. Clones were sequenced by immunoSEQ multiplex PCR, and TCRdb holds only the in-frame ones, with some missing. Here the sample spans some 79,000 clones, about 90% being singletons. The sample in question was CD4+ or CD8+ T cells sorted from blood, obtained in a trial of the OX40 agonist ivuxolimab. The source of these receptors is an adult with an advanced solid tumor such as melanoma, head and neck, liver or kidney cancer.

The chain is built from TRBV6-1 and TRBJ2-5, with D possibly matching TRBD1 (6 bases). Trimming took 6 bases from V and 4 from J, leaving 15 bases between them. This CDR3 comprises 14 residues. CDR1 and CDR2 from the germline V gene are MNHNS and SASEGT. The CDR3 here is CASSDPGAGETQYF. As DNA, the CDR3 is TGTGCCAGCAGCGATCCAGGGGCGGGAGAGACCCAGTACTTC.

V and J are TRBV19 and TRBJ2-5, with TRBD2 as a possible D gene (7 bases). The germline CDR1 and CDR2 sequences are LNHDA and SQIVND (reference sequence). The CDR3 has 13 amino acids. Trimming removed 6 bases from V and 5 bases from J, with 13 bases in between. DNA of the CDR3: TGTGCCAGTAGAGGGGGGGTTGTGGAGACCCAGTACTTC. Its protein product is CASRGGVVETQYF.

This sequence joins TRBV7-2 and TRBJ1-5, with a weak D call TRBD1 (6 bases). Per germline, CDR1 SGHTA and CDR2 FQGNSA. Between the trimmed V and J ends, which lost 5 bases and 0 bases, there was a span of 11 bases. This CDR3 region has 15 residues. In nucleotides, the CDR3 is TGTGCCAGCAGCGGAAGGGACACTAGCAATCAGCCCCAGCATTTT. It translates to CASSGRDTSNQPQHF. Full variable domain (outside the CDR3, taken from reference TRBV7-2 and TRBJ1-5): GAGVSQSPSNKVTEKGKDVELRCDPISGHTALYWYRQSLGQGLEFLIYFQGNSAPDKSGLPSDRFSAERTGGSVSTLTIQRTQQEDSAVYLCASSGRDTSNQPQHFGDGTRLSIL.

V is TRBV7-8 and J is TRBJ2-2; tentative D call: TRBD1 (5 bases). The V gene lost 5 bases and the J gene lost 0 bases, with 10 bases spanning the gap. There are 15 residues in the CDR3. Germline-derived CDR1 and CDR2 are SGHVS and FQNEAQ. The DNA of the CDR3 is TGTGCCAGCAGCCAAGGGGCTTCGAACACCGGGGAGCTGTTTTTT. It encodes CASSQGASNTGELFF.

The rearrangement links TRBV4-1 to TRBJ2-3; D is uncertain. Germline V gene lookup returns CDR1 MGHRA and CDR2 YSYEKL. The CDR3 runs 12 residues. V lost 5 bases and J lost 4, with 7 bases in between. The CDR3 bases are TGCGCCAGCAGCAAGGATGCAGATACGCAGTATTTT. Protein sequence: CASSKDADTQYF.

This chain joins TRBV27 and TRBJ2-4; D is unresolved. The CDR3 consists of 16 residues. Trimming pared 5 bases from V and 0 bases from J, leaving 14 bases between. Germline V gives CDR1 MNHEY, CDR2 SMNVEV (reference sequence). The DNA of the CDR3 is TGTGCCAGCAGTGCATCCGGGCCACTAGCCAAAAACATTCAGTACTTC. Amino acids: CASSASGPLAKNIQYF.

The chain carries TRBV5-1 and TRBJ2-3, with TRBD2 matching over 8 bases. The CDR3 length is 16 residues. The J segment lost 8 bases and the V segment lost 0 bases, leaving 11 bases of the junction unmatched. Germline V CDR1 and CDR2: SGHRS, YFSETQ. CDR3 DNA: TGCGCCAGCAGCTTGGCCTTTAGCGGGGTGGCGGGTACGCAGTATTTT. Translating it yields CASSLAFSGVAGTQYF.

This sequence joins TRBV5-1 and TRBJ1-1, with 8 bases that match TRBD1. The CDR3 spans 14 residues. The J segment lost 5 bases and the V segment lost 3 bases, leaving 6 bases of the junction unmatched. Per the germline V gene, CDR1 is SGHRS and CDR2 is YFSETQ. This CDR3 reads CASSSGQGGTEAFF. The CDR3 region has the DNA TGCGCCAGCAGCTCTGGACAGGGAGGGACTGAAGCTTTCTTT. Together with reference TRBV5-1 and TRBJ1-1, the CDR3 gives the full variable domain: KAGVTQTPRYLIKTRGQQVTLSCSPISGHRSVSWYQQTPGQGLQFLFEYFSETQRNKGNFPGRFSGRQFSNSRSEMNVSTLELGDSALYLCASSSGQGGTEAFFGQGTRLTVV.

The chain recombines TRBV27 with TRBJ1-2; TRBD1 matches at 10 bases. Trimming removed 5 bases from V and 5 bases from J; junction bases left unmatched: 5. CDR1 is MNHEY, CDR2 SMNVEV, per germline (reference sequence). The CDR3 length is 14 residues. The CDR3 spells CASSHRDRGYGYTF. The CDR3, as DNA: TGTGCCAGCAGTCACAGGGACAGGGGTTATGGCTACACCTTC.

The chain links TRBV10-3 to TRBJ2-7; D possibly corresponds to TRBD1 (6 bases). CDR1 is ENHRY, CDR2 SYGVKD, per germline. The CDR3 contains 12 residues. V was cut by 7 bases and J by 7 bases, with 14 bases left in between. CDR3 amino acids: CAINSAQGEQYF. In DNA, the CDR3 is TGTGCCATCAACTCGGCCCAGGGGGAGCAGTACTTC.

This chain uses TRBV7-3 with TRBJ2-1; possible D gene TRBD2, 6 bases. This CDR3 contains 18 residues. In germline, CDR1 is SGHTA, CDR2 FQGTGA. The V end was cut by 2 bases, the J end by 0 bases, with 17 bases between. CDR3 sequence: CASSLGQLASSSYNEQFF. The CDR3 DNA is TGTGCCAGCAGCTTAGGCCAACTAGCCAGCAGCTCCTACAATGAGCAGTTCTTC.

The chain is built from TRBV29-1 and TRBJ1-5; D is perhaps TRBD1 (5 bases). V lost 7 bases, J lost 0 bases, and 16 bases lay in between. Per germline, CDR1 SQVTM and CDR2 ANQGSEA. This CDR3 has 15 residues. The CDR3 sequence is CSAYPTVDSNQPQHF. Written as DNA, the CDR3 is TGCAGCGCCTACCCGACAGTCGATAGCAATCAGCCCCAGCATTTT.

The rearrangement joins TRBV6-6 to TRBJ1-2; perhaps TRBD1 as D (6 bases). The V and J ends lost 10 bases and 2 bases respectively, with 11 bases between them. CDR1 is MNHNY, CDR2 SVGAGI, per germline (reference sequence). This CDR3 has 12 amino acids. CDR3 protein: CATRGGNYGYTF. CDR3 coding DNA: TGTGCCACCCGAGGGGGGAACTATGGCTACACCTTC.

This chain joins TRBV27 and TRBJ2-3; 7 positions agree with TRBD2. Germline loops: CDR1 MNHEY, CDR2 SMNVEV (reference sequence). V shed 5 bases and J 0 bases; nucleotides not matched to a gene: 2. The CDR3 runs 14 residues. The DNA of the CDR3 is TGTGCCAGCAGTCTTAGCGGGAGCACAGATACGCAGTATTTT. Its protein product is CASSLSGSTDTQYF.

CDR3 coding DNA: TGTGCCAGTAGTATGGCGCCCAATCAGCCCCAGCATTTT. This translates into CASSMAPNQPQHF. This chain joins TRBV19 and TRBJ1-5, with no clear D. This CDR3 is built from 13 residues. The germline V gene encodes CDR1 LNHDA and CDR2 SQIVND (reference sequence). V was shortened by 3 bases and J by 3 bases, with 6 bases between the two germline ends. Full variable domain (rest looked up from reference TRBV19 and TRBJ1-5): DGGITQSPKYLFRKEGQNVTLSCEQNLNHDAMYWYRQDPGQGLRLIYYSQIVNDFQKGDIAEGYSVSREKKESFPLTVTSAQKNPTAFYLCASSMAPNQPQHFGDGTRLSIL.

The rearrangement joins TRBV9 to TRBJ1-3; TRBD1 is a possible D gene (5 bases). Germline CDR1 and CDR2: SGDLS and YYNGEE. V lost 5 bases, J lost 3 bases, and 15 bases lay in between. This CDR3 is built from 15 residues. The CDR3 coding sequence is TGTGCCAGCAGTGCAGGGTCGTTGATTGGAAACACCATATATTTT. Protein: CASSAGSLIGNTIYF.

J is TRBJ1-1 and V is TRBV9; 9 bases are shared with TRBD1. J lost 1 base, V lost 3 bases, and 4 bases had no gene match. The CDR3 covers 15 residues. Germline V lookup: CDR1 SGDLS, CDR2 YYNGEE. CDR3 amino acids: CASSGLTGGNTEAFF. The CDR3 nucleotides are TGTGCCAGCAGCGGACTGACAGGGGGGAACACTGAAGCTTTCTTT.

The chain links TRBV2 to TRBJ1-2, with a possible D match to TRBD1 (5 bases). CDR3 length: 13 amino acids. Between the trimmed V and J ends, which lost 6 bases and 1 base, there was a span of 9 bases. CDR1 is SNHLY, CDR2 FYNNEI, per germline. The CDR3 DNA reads TGTGCCAGCAGGTTGGACATTAACTATGGCTACACCTTC. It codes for CASRLDINYGYTF.

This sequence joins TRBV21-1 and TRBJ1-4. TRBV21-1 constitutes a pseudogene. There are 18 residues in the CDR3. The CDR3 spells CASSNTMGNKATNEKLFF. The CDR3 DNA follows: TGTGCCAGCAGCAATACGATGGGGAACAAAGCAACTAATGAAAAACTGTTTTTT.